The 24 T cell receptor beta chains in this list originate from one sample, sequenced in a study of T cell repertoires in cytomegalovirus infection. Each CDR3 protein is one row after TCRdb ran MiXCR on the reads. The sample has roughly 120,000 distinct CDR3 sequences, around 32% seen once. These TCRs are of unknown antigen specificity. The sample in question was CD8+ T cells from cultured PBMCs, obtained from culture after CMV antigen stimulation. These receptors were collected from a human donor in good health (CMV status not recorded). Some clones in this sample may be carry-over from other donors' samples.

Points on this clonotype: One end of the junction fails to match germline, which may point to a read error. The chain links TRBV7-7 to TRBJ2-5, with a tentative D call TRBD2 (5 bases). The CDR3 spans 15 residues. Per germline, CDR1 SSHAT and CDR2 FNYEAQ (reference sequence). The CDR3 DNA follows: TGTGCTAGCAGCTTAGACCCGGGGTGGTCGGAGACCCAGTACTTC. This translates into CASSLDPGWSETQYF.

The V gene is TRBV7-9, the J gene TRBJ2-7, with 9 nucleotides matching TRBD1. The trim removed 5 bases at V and 6 bases at J, leaving 11 bases unmatched. Germline V gene lookup returns CDR1 SEHNR and CDR2 FQNEAQ (reference sequence). This CDR3 region has 15 residues. CDR3 in DNA: TGTGCCAGCAGCCCCGGGACAGGGTTGAGAATCGAGCAGTACTTC. Protein sequence: CASSPGTGLRIEQYF. Supplemented by reference TRBV7-9 and TRBJ2-7, the full variable domain reads DTGVSQNPRHKITKRGQNVTFRCDPISEHNRLYWYRQTLGQGPEFLTYFQNEAQLEKSRLLSDRFSAERPKGSFSTLEIQRTEQGDSAMYLCASSPGTGLRIEQYFGPGTRLTVT.

In this sample, this clonotype turned up a few times. The CDR3 sequence is CASSFTEAAETQYF. The DNA of the CDR3 is TGTGCCAGCAGCTTCACTGAAGCTGCCGAGACCCAGTACTTC. The rearrangement uses TRBV7-9 and TRBJ2-5; the D is unclear. This CDR3 contains 14 residues. The germline CDR1 and CDR2 sequences are SEHNR and FQNEAQ (reference sequence). With 3 bases removed from V and 5 bases from J, the gap between germline ends came to 13 bases.

The chain recombines TRBV27 with TRBJ2-1; 8 positions match TRBD1. The CDR3 covers 16 residues. CDR1 and CDR2 (germline): MNHEY, SMNVEV (reference sequence). Trimming cost V 3 bases and J 0 bases; bases outside gene matches: 4. The CDR3 DNA sequence: TGTGCCAGCAGTTTCAGGGGGCCTATCTCCTACAATGAGCAGTTCTTC. This encodes CASSFRGPISYNEQFF.

This clonotype appeared once. This may stem from a read error, because a much larger clone lies one nucleotide away. It is likely a read error, because the conserved phenylalanine at the end of the CDR3 is missing. This chain uses TRBV7-6 with TRBJ1-4; 7 bases fit TRBD1. CDR3 length: 14 amino acids. Germline CDR1 is SGHVS and CDR2 is FNYEAQ. V dropped 8 bases and J dropped 4; count of bases not matched to a gene: 7. CDR3 sequence: CASGWDRLNEKLFL. The CDR3 DNA sequence: TGTGCCAGCGGCTGGGACAGACTTAATGAAAAACTGTTTTTA.

This clonotype has at least ten counts. This chain uses TRBV7-2 with TRBJ2-7, with 7 bases identical to TRBD2. The CDR3 is made up of 15 amino acids. CDR1 SGHTA and CDR2 FQGNSA come from the germline V gene. With V trimmed by 0 bases and J by 5 bases, 7 bases remained unmatched. CDR3 sequence reads: CASSLARSGVDEQYF. CDR3 bases: TGTGCCAGCAGCTTAGCGCGGAGCGGGGTGGACGAGCAGTACTTC.

The J gene is TRBJ2-2, the V gene TRBV5-5; D uncertain. The germline V and J ends were trimmed by 4 bases and 3 bases, with 10 bases remaining between them. The CDR3 is 14 amino acids. Per the germline V gene, CDR1 is SGHKS and CDR2 is YYEKEE (reference sequence). Here the CDR3 DNA reads TGTGCCAGCAGCAGATATGGGGACACCGGGGAGCTGTTTTTT. Amino acids: CASSRYGDTGELFF.

Only a few counts were recorded for this clonotype. This rearrangement joins TRBV11-2 to TRBJ2-7; D possibly uses TRBD1 or TRBD2 (6 bases each). Germline lookup yields CDR1 SGHAT and CDR2 FQNNGV. V was shortened by 4 bases and J by 3 bases, with 22 bases between the two germline ends. The CDR3 loop spans 17 amino acids. As DNA, the CDR3 is TGTGCCAGCAGCTCCCCCGCTCGGGGGCCCGTTAACTACGAGCAGTACTTC. Protein product: CASSSPARGPVNYEQYF. Based on the CDR3 plus reference TRBV11-2 and TRBJ2-7, the full variable domain is EAGVAQSPRYKIIEKRQSVAFWCNPISGHATLYWYQQILGQGPKLLIQFQNNGVVDDSQLPKDRFSAERLKGVDSTLKIQPAKLEDSAVYLCASSSPARGPVNYEQYFGPGTRLTVT.

By share, this clonotype ranks as medium-sized. This sequence joins TRBV12-3 or TRBV12-4 and TRBJ2-7; D tentatively reads TRBD1 or TRBD2 (5 bases each). This CDR3 has 16 amino acids. Trimming left V 6 bases short and J 0 bases short, with 18 bases between. CDR3 residues: CASSRPGDPTSYEQYF. CDR3 nucleotide sequence: TGTGCCAGCAGCCGTCCCGGGGACCCCACCTCCTACGAGCAGTACTTC.

V and J are TRBV2 and TRBJ2-2; 10 positions match TRBD2. Germline CDR1 is SNHLY and CDR2 is FYNNEI. J was trimmed by 4 bases and V by 4 bases; bases with no gene match: 3. This CDR3 spans 15 amino acids. This chain's CDR3 is CASSVVAGGTGELFF. The CDR3 DNA follows: TGTGCCAGCAGTGTAGTAGCGGGGGGCACCGGGGAGCTGTTTTTT.

This chain links TRBV6-4 with TRBJ1-1; D is ambiguous. CDR3 length: 13 residues. The V end lost 4 bases, the J end lost 5 bases, and 11 bases lay between the germline ends. The germline V gene encodes CDR1 MRHNA and CDR2 SNTAGT. CDR3 in DNA: TGTGCCAGCAGTGCCCTCACCGGGACTGAAGCTTTCTTT. It is translated as CASSALTGTEAFF.

The CDR3: CASSSTRTGGYQPQHF. The CDR3 DNA follows: TGTGCCAGCAGCTCAACAAGGACAGGGGGCTATCAGCCCCAGCATTTT. V gene TRBV7-9 combines with J gene TRBJ1-5, with 11 bases fitting TRBD1. Germline-derived CDR1 and CDR2 are SEHNR and FQNEAQ (reference sequence). The CDR3 has 16 amino acids. V lost 4 bases and J lost 5; bases outside the gene matches: 7. Full variable domain (missing parts from reference TRBV7-9 and TRBJ1-5): DTGVSQNPRHKITKRGQNVTFRCDPISEHNRLYWYRQTLGQGPEFLTYFQNEAQLEKSRLLSDRFSAERPKGSFSTLEIQRTEQGDSAMYLCASSSTRTGGYQPQHFGDGTRLSIL.

The chain links TRBV27 to TRBJ1-1; D is undetermined. This CDR3 comprises 15 residues. The ends were cut back, 0 bases at V and 1 base at J, with 9 bases in the middle. The germline V gene encodes CDR1 MNHEY and CDR2 SMNVEV (reference sequence). The DNA for the CDR3 is TGTGCCAGCAGTTTATCCCCGAGACAGAACACTGAAGCTTTCTTT. As protein: CASSLSPRQNTEAFF.

The chain combines TRBV2 with TRBJ2-1, with 9 nucleotides matching TRBD2. The CDR3 runs to 17 residues. V lost 7 bases and J lost 4; bases outside the gene matches: 14. CDR1 and CDR2 from the germline V gene are SNHLY and FYNNEI. CDR3 sequence (DNA): TGTGCCAGCACCGACGAGGGCTGGCGGGGGGGTTACAATGAGCAGTTCTTC. Translation gives CASTDEGWRGGYNEQFF.

This clonotype was seen only a few times. The chain carries TRBV2 and TRBJ2-3, with TRBD2 matching 7 bases. The CDR3 runs 16 residues. The V gene end was trimmed by 1 base and the J gene end by 0 bases; junction bases not matched to a gene: 4. Germline V lookup: CDR1 SNHLY, CDR2 FYNNEI. In DNA, the CDR3 is TGTGCCAGCAGTGAAGGTTCGGGACTAAGCACAGATACGCAGTATTTT. Translated: CASSEGSGLSTDTQYF.

The chain carries TRBV6-5 and TRBJ2-2; 8 bases agree with TRBD1. CDR3 length: 15 residues. Germline CDR1 reads MNHEY; CDR2 reads SVGAGI. V was clipped by 6 bases and J by 3 bases; unmatched bases: 6. This CDR3 reads CASSRVQGDTGELFF. DNA for the CDR3: TGTGCCAGCAGCCGGGTACAGGGGGACACCGGGGAGCTGTTTTTT.

The J gene is TRBJ2-7, the V gene TRBV28; 15 nucleotides agree with TRBD2. Losses at the gene ends were 5 bases for V and 0 bases for J; bases not matched to a gene: 8. The V gene's germline CDR1 is MDHEN and CDR2 SYDVKM. The CDR3 length is 18 residues. The CDR3 coding sequence is TGTGCCAGCAGTACGGGACTAGCGGGGGGTACGAGCTCCTACGAGCAGTACTTC. Translation gives CASSTGLAGGTSSYEQYF.

This clonotype was seen repeatedly, ten times or more. The rearrangement uses TRBV7-6 and TRBJ2-2; 7 bases fit TRBD2. Unmatched junction bases numbered 6, after V lost 5 bases and J lost 3 bases. The CDR3 covers 15 residues. From germline, CDR1 is SGHVS and CDR2 FNYEAQ. The CDR3 loop reads CASSGGGYDTGELFF. CDR3 DNA sequence: TGTGCCAGCAGCGGGGGGGGGTATGACACCGGGGAGCTGTTTTTT.

The DNA for the CDR3 is TGTGCCAGCAGTTTCCCGACTGACGAGGGGGGCGGGGAGCTGTTTTTT. Protein: CASSFPTDEGGGELFF. J is TRBJ2-2 and V is TRBV12-3 or TRBV12-4; D possibly uses TRBD1 or TRBD2 (6 bases each). V was cut by 3 bases and J by 7 bases, with 18 bases left in between. The CDR3 length is 16 residues.

The chain employs TRBV4-1 and TRBJ1-2; tentatively, D is TRBD1 (6 bases). Germline-derived CDR1 and CDR2 are MGHRA and YSYEKL. The V end lost 0 bases, the J end lost 7 bases, and 21 bases lay between the germline ends. The CDR3 runs 17 residues. The CDR3 region is CASSQDGSGVGVFGYTF. CDR3 DNA sequence: TGCGCCAGCAGCCAAGATGGATCAGGGGTAGGAGTATTTGGCTACACCTTC.

The table lists this clonotype with a few counts. The chain couples TRBV5-6 to TRBJ1-2, with D possibly matching TRBD1 (5 bases). The V gene lost 0 bases and the J gene lost 4 bases, with 10 bases spanning the gap. In germline, CDR1 is SGHDT, CDR2 YYEEEE. The CDR3 runs to 14 residues. The CDR3: CASSLGGVPYGYTF. CDR3 bases: TGTGCCAGCAGCTTGGGAGGGGTTCCCTATGGCTACACCTTC.

The chain links TRBV29-1 to TRBJ2-7; no reliable D call. Germline assignment: CDR1 SQVTM and CDR2 ANQGSEA. V lost 5 bases to trimming and J lost 5 bases, with 10 bases between them. CDR3 size: 11 residues. The CDR3 nucleotides are TGCAGCGTTTATGAGGATAACGAGCAGTACTTC. Protein product: CSVYEDNEQYF.

Only a few counts were recorded for this clonotype. The chain carries TRBV5-4 and TRBJ2-5; 11 positions agree with TRBD2. The J segment lost 0 bases and the V segment lost 4 bases, leaving 5 bases of the junction unmatched. CDR3 size: 16 residues. Per the germline V gene, CDR1 is SGHNT and CDR2 is YYREEE (reference sequence). The CDR3: CASSIIAGGDQETQYF. CDR3 bases: TGTGCCAGCAGCATAATAGCGGGGGGGGACCAAGAGACCCAGTACTTC.

CDR3 sequence reads: CASSIAANTEAFF. The DNA of the CDR3 is TGTGCCAGTAGTATCGCGGCCAACACTGAAGCTTTCTTT. The J gene is TRBJ1-1, the V gene TRBV19; no firm D call. V was pared by 3 bases and J by 2 bases, with 7 bases between. The germline gives CDR1 LNHDA, CDR2 SQIVND (reference sequence). The CDR3 covers 13 residues.